Only a few counts were recorded for the clone carrying this T cell receptor (beta chain). This sample is part of a study of blood T cells in healthy people across ages. V lost 6 bases to trimming and J lost 5 bases, with 19 bases between them. CDR1 and CDR2 (germline): MNHNS, SASEGT. This CDR3 has 15 residues. For the second PCR, which ran for about 6 to 11 cycles, a sample-barcoded 5' primer and a J-beta primer mix were used. TCRdb called the 5' RACE reads again in MiXCR, with one record for every CDR3 protein. This sample carries about 780,000 distinct CDR3 sequences, 25% to 30% of them seen once, and the ten largest clones take about 3%. In addition, the sample was reused for a study of T cells of mothers and their children.

This sequence joins TRBV6-1 and TRBJ1-1; TRBD1 might be the D (6 bases). This TCR was sampled from a boy younger than 18 in good health. Sequencing was done on a sample of blood. This chain's CDR3 is CASRAEQGWGTEAFF. In DNA, the CDR3 is TGTGCCAGCAGGGCGGAACAGGGTTGGGGAACTGAAGCTTTCTTT.